The 27 T cell receptor beta chains in this list originate from one sample, sequenced in a study of cytomegalovirus exposure and HLA in healthy donors. Researchers ran the PCR with 60 Vbeta and 13 Jbeta primers. Data came from immunoSEQ multiplex PCR; TCRdb stores just in-frame clones and leaves some out. The top ten hold 4.5% to 5% of the sample, which has 120,000 or so clones, 60% to 85% seen once. Sequencing was carried out using PBMCs. The receptors shown here come from a man aged 50 to 59 in good health and CMV-seropositive.

V usage is TRBV7-8 and J usage is TRBJ2-1; TRBD1 aligns across 12 bases. The CDR3 sequence is 16 residues long. V lost 5 bases to trimming and J lost 4 bases; unmatched junction nucleotides: 6. Germline CDR1 SGHVS, CDR2 FQNEAQ. CDR3 protein: CASSQRGQGAYNEQFF. CDR3 DNA sequence: TGTGCCAGCAGCCAAAGGGGACAGGGGGCTTACAATGAGCAGTTCTTC.

This chain connects TRBV14 to TRBJ1-4; 9 bases are a match to TRBD1. Germline assignment: CDR1 SGHDN and CDR2 FVKESK. The length of the CDR3 is 16 residues. Unmatched junction bases numbered 5, after V lost 3 bases and J lost 3 bases. The CDR3 region is CASSHLGQGANEKLFF. The CDR3 DNA is TGTGCCAGCAGCCACCTGGGACAGGGAGCTAATGAAAAACTGTTTTTT.

This clone showed up just a few times. V is TRBV7-2 and J is TRBJ1-6, with D hard to call. With 2 bases removed from V and 8 bases from J, the gap between germline ends came to 10 bases. The CDR3 runs to 14 residues. CDR1 SGHTA and CDR2 FQGNSA come from the germline V gene. The DNA for the CDR3 is TGTGCCAGCAGCTTAAGGCCGCGGGATTCACCCCTCCACTTT. Its translation is CASSLRPRDSPLHF.

The chain joins TRBV7-2 to TRBJ2-7; 11 bases align to TRBD2. From germline, CDR1 is SGHTA and CDR2 FQGNSA. J lost 3 bases, V lost 4 bases, and 2 bases had no gene match. The CDR3 has 14 residues. CDR3 sequence: CASSWGLADYEQYF. In DNA, the CDR3 is TGTGCCAGCAGCTGGGGACTAGCGGACTACGAGCAGTACTTC. The full variable domain, its missing parts supplied by reference TRBV7-2 and TRBJ2-7, is GAGVSQSPSNKVTEKGKDVELRCDPISGHTALYWYRQSLGQGLEFLIYFQGNSAPDKSGLPSDRFSAERTGGSVSTLTIQRTQQEDSAVYLCASSWGLADYEQYFGPGTRLTVT.

The chain links TRBV30 to TRBJ2-5; a possible D gene is TRBD1 (6 bases). The end of the DNA fits TRBJ2-7 better, so the J call may be wrong. Germline V gives CDR1 GTSNPN, CDR2 SVGIG (reference sequence). The CDR3 has 12 amino acids. The CDR3, as DNA: TGTGCCTGGAGCCCGGGACAAGCCGAGCAGTACTTC. Residues: CAWSPGQAEQYF.

J is TRBJ2-7 and V is TRBV6-5; TRBD1 is a possible D gene (5 bases). The germline V gene has CDR1 MNHEY and CDR2 SVGAGI. V was clipped by 2 bases and J by 2 bases, with 7 bases between them. The CDR3 contains 13 residues. The CDR3 DNA reads TGTGCCAGCAGTTACGACAGCCCCTACGAGCAGTACTTC. The encoded protein is CASSYDSPYEQYF.

A single count supports this clone. CDR3 region: CASRVADYEQYF. The CDR3 bases are TGCGCCAGCAGAGTAGCCGACTACGAGCAGTACTTC. This chain uses TRBV5-1 with TRBJ2-7, with unresolved D. CDR3 length equals 12 residues. Trimming shortened V by 5 bases and J by 3 bases, and 9 bases separated the two germline ends. Germline V gives CDR1 SGHRS, CDR2 YFSETQ.

V and J are TRBV6-6 and TRBJ1-1; D possibly corresponds to TRBD1 (5 bases). Germline CDR1 is MNHNY and CDR2 is SVGAGI (reference sequence). The CDR3 runs to 15 residues. Trimming took 6 bases from V and 6 from J, leaving 20 bases between them. The CDR3 reads CASSPHVGREAEAFF. The CDR3, as DNA: TGTGCCAGCAGCCCCCATGTGGGGCGTGAGGCTGAAGCTTTCTTT.

The chain combines TRBV7-2 with TRBJ2-5; TRBD1 matches at 8 bases. The CDR3 is made up of 14 amino acids. J lost 2 bases, V lost 5 bases, and 4 bases had no gene match. From germline, CDR1 is SGHTA and CDR2 FQGNSA. CDR3 DNA sequence: TGTGCCAGCAGCCATCGGACAGGGCAAGAGACCCAGTACTTC. It codes for CASSHRTGQETQYF.

The rearrangement uses TRBV28 and TRBJ1-6; D possibly corresponds to TRBD1 (6 bases). CDR1 and CDR2 from the germline V gene are MDHEN and SYDVKM. V dropped 4 bases and J dropped 14 bases, with 18 bases sitting between them. This CDR3 comprises 14 residues. The chain's CDR3 is CASSSGTPPLTLHF. The CDR3 DNA is TGTGCCAGCAGTTCTGGGACACCTCCTCTTACCCTCCACTTT.

CDR3 bases: TGTGCCAGCAGCCCTTACAGGGGGACTGGGGCCAACGTCCTGACTTTC. It translates to CASSPYRGTGANVLTF. The rearrangement links TRBV27 to TRBJ2-6; 8 nucleotides align to TRBD1. Germline CDR1 is MNHEY and CDR2 is SMNVEV (reference sequence). With V trimmed by 6 bases and J by 2 bases, 6 bases remained unmatched. CDR3 length: 16 amino acids.

The table lists this clone with a count of one. J is TRBJ1-5 and V is TRBV15; TRBD1 might be the D (5 bases). Germline CDR1 reads LNHNV; CDR2 reads YYDKDF (reference sequence). This CDR3 comprises 14 residues. V was pared by 4 bases and J by 11 bases, with 18 bases between. DNA for the CDR3: TGTGCCACCAGCACCGCACAGGTCCAATGGTCCCAGCATTTT. Translation gives CATSTAQVQWSQHF.

The rearrangement links TRBV30 to TRBJ2-4; 9 bases agree with TRBD1. In germline, CDR1 is GTSNPN, CDR2 SVGIG (reference sequence). This CDR3 contains 15 residues. Trimming at V came to 7 bases and at J to 3 bases, leaving 10 bases not matched to a gene. The CDR3 loop is CAYLTGTGYKNIQYF. CDR3 bases: TGTGCCTATTTGACCGGGACAGGGTACAAAAACATTCAGTACTTC.

CDR3 sequence reads: CASSLSGPGGGADTQYF. For the CDR3, the DNA is TGTGCCAGCAGCTTAAGCGGTCCGGGAGGAGGAGCAGATACGCAGTATTTT. The chain uses TRBV7-6 and TRBJ2-3; 7 bases are shared with TRBD2. Germline lookup yields CDR1 SGHVS and CDR2 FNYEAQ. V was clipped by 2 bases and J by 4 bases; unmatched bases: 12. The CDR3 has 17 amino acids.

V and J are TRBV2 and TRBJ2-1; D is ambiguous. This CDR3 has 12 residues. Germline CDR1 reads SNHLY; CDR2 reads FYNNEI. The CDR3 loop reads CAQRRLGNEQFF. The DNA of the CDR3 is TGTGCTCAAAGGCGGTTGGGCAATGAGCAGTTCTTC.

This clone was observed a few times. The V and J genes are TRBV5-1 and TRBJ2-3; D is perhaps TRBD2 (6 bases). The germline V and J ends were trimmed by 6 bases and 3 bases, with 14 bases remaining between them. Per the germline V gene, CDR1 is SGHRS and CDR2 is YFSETQ. The CDR3 sequence is 14 residues long. DNA for the CDR3: TGCGCCAGCAATGTCGGGGCGGGGACAGATACGCAGTATTTT. This codes for CASNVGAGTDTQYF. Filled out from reference TRBV5-1 and TRBJ2-3, the complete variable domain reads KAGVTQTPRYLIKTRGQQVTLSCSPISGHRSVSWYQQTPGQGLQFLFEYFSETQRNKGNFPGRFSGRQFSNSRSEMNVSTLELGDSALYLCASNVGAGTDTQYFGPGTRLTVL.

V and J are TRBV5-1 and TRBJ1-1, with TRBD1 matching 9 bases. Germline V lookup: CDR1 SGHRS, CDR2 YFSETQ. This CDR3 contains 16 residues. The trim removed 4 bases at V and 3 bases at J, leaving 10 bases unmatched. CDR3 residues: CASSTHRGRRDTEAFF. DNA of the CDR3: TGCGCCAGCAGCACACACAGGGGGCGTCGGGACACTGAAGCTTTCTTT. The complete variable domain, with remaining parts taken from reference TRBV5-1 and TRBJ1-1, reads KAGVTQTPRYLIKTRGQQVTLSCSPISGHRSVSWYQQTPGQGLQFLFEYFSETQRNKGNFPGRFSGRQFSNSRSEMNVSTLELGDSALYLCASSTHRGRRDTEAFFGQGTRLTVV.

The V call is TRBV18, the J call TRBJ1-5; a weak D match, TRBD1 (5 bases). Trimming removed 3 bases at V and 6 bases at J, with 12 bases between. CDR3 length equals 14 residues. The germline V gene has CDR1 KGHSH and CDR2 LQKENI. In DNA, the CDR3 is TGTGCCAGCTCACCTGGGGAGGGACGTCAGCCCCAGCATTTT. Protein product: CASSPGEGRQPQHF.

V and J are TRBV5-1 and TRBJ2-1, with a tentative D call TRBD2 (5 bases). The CDR3 contains 13 residues. Germline loops: CDR1 SGHRS, CDR2 YFSETQ. V lost 5 bases and J 5 bases, leaving 11 bases between the germline ends. CDR3 nucleotides: TGCGCCAGCAGAAGGACGGGAAACAATGAGCAGTTCTTC. This encodes CASRRTGNNEQFF.

Turning to this clone: Mismatch with germline at one junction end may stem from a read error. V gene TRBV7-8 combines with J gene TRBJ1-1; 8 bases line up with TRBD1. This CDR3 is 14 amino acids long. The V gene's germline CDR1 is SGHVS and CDR2 FQNEAQ. The DNA for the CDR3 is TGTGCCAGCAGCGTAGCGGGACAGGCCCCTGAAGCTTTCTTT. Its translation is CASSVAGQAPEAFF.

This clone appeared once. The J gene is TRBJ1-2, the V gene TRBV28; 7 bases fit TRBD1. Germline trimming cut 1 base from V and 3 bases from J; bases unmatched to any gene: 5. The CDR3 has 15 residues. Germline CDR1 is MDHEN and CDR2 is SYDVKM. CDR3 region: CASSLSTGTDYGYTF. As DNA, the CDR3 is TGTGCCAGCAGTTTATCGACAGGGACGGACTATGGCTACACCTTC.

This clone was counted once. The chain carries TRBV18 and TRBJ2-3, with D possibly matching TRBD1 (6 bases). The V gene lost 3 bases and the J gene lost 0 bases, with 19 bases spanning the gap. Germline CDR1 KGHSH, CDR2 LQKENI. CDR3 length equals 18 residues. The CDR3 protein is CASSPSWGTRTSTDTQYF. The CDR3, as DNA: TGTGCCAGCTCACCCAGTTGGGGGACACGAACTAGCACAGATACGCAGTATTTT.

The CDR3 DNA follows: TGTGCCAGCAGCATAACGGACACCGGGCACGAGCAGTACTTC. It yields the protein CASSITDTGHEQYF. The chain combines TRBV7-9 with TRBJ2-7; D perhaps matches TRBD1 (5 bases). The CDR3 runs 14 residues. Germline V gene sequence: CDR1 SEHNR, CDR2 FQNEAQ (reference sequence). V lost 5 bases to trimming and J lost 5 bases, with 16 bases between them.

The genes are TRBV7-2 and TRBJ1-2, with D uncertain. CDR1 is SGHTA and CDR2 is FQGNSA in the germline V gene. The CDR3 sequence is 14 residues long. The V gene lost 5 bases and the J gene lost 2 bases, with 12 bases spanning the gap. The CDR3 is CASSPAEGNYGYTF. CDR3 DNA: TGTGCCAGCAGCCCCGCGGAAGGAAACTATGGCTACACCTTC. Looking up the rest from reference TRBV7-2 and TRBJ1-2 gives the full variable domain: GAGVSQSPSNKVTEKGKDVELRCDPISGHTALYWYRQSLGQGLEFLIYFQGNSAPDKSGLPSDRFSAERTGGSVSTLTIQRTQQEDSAVYLCASSPAEGNYGYTFGSGTRLTVV.

DNA of the CDR3: TGCGCCAGCAGCGGACGACAGGGGGCTGGAAACACCATATATTTT. Its translation: CASSGRQGAGNTIYF. V is TRBV4-3 and J is TRBJ1-3; TRBD1 matches at 9 bases. CDR1 LGHNA and CDR2 YSLEER come from the germline V gene. This CDR3 spans 15 amino acids. J lost 2 bases, V lost 5 bases, and 4 bases had no gene match.

The chain recombines TRBV30 with TRBJ1-2, with a tentative D call TRBD1 (5 bases). This CDR3 contains 13 residues. V was pared by 3 bases and J by 14 bases, with 22 bases between. Germline V CDR1 and CDR2: GTSNPN, SVGIG (reference sequence). The CDR3 here is CAWRGLVPLGWTF. The CDR3 bases are TGTGCCTGGAGGGGGCTCGTGCCCCTGGGTTGGACCTTC.

The V call is TRBV18, the J call TRBJ2-1, with TRBD1 matching over 10 bases. J gave up 7 bases and V 3 bases, and 3 bases lay outside the gene matches. Germline V lookup: CDR1 KGHSH, CDR2 LQKENI. CDR3 length equals 14 residues. The DNA of the CDR3 is TGTGCCAGCTCACCCCCGGGACAGGGGAATGAGCAGTTCTTC. It codes for CASSPPGQGNEQFF.